This record looks at one T cell receptor (beta chain) sequence and its context. The target antigen is unknown. These data originate in a study of T cell responses to AZD1222 COVID-19 vaccine. Findings of the study overall: Of spike-specific TCRs, nearly half reportedly target regions left unmutated in variants. Seropositive AZD1222 recipients at baseline numbered only 5 to 7. Donors were mostly white British, more females; clonal diversity possibly underestimated.

Profiling relied on immunoSEQ multiplex PCR, and the TCRdb table lists in-frame clones only, not all of them. Here the sample spans 150,000 or so clones, about nine tenths being singletons. The sample consisted of peripheral blood, taken on day 0 of AZD1222 vaccination. The origin of this receptor is an adult in good health.

The CDR3 sequence is CASSPDRTRTEAFF. The CDR3 DNA follows: TGCGCCAGCAGCCCCGACAGGACGCGGACTGAAGCTTTCTTT. The chain has TRBV5-1 and TRBJ1-1, with D perhaps matching TRBD1 (6 bases). Germline CDR1 and CDR2: SGHRS and YFSETQ. V gave up 4 bases and J gave up 5 bases, with 15 bases separating them. The CDR3 has 14 residues. The variable domain in full, with the rest retrieved from reference TRBV5-1 and TRBJ1-1, is KAGVTQTPRYLIKTRGQQVTLSCSPISGHRSVSWYQQTPGQGLQFLFEYFSETQRNKGNFPGRFSGRQFSNSRSEMNVSTLELGDSALYLCASSPDRTRTEAFFGQGTRLTVV.